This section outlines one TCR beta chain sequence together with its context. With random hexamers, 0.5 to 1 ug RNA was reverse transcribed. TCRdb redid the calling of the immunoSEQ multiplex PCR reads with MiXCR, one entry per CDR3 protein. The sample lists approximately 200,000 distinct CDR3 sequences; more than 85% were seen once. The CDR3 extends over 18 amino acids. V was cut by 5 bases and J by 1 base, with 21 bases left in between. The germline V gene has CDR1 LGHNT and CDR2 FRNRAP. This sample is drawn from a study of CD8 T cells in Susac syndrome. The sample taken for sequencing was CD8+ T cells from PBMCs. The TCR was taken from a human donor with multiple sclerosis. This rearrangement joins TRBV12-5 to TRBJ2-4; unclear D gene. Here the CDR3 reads CASGPFDNRVWAKNIQYF. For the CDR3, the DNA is TGTGCTAGTGGTCCCTTCGACAACCGGGTGTGGGCCAAAAACATTCAGTACTTC. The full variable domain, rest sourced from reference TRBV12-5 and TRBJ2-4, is DARVTQTPRHKVTEMGQEVTMRCQPILGHNTVFWYRQTMMQGLELLAYFRNRAPLDDSGMPKDRFSAEMPDATLATLKIQPSEPRDSAVYFCASGPFDNRVWAKNIQYFGAGTRLSVL.